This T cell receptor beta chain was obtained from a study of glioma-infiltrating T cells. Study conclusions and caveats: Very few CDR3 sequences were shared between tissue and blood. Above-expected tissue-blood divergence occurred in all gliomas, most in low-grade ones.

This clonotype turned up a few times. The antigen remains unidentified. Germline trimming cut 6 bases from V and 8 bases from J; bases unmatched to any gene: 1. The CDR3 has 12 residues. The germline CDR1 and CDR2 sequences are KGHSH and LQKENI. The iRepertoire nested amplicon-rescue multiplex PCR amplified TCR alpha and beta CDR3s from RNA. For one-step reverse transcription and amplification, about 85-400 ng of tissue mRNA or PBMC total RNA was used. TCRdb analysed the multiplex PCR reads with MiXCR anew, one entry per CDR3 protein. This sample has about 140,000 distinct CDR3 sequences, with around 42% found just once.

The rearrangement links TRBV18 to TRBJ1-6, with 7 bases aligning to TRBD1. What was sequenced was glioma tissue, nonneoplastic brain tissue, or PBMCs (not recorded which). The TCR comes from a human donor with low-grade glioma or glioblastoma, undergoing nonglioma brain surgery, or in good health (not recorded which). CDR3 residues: CASSTGDSPLHF. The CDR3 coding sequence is TGTGCCAGCTCTACAGGGGATTCACCCCTCCACTTT.